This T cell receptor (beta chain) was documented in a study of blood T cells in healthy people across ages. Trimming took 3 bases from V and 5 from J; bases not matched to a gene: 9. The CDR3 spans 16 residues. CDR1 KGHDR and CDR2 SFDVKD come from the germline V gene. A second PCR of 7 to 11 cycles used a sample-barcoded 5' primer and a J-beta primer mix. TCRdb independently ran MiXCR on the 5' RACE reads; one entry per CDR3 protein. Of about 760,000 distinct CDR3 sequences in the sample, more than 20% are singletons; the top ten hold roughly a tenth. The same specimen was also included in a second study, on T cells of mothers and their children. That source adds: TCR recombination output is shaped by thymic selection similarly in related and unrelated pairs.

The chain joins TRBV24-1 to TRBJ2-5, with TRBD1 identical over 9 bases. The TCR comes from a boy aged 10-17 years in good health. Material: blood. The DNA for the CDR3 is TGTGCCACCAGTGATAGTACCGGGACAGGGTCTGAGACCCAGTACTTC. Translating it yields CATSDSTGTGSETQYF.